The 20 T cell receptor beta chains below were found in one sample sequenced in a study of T cell changes during pregnancy in multiple sclerosis. Profiling relied on immunoSEQ multiplex PCR, and the TCRdb table lists in-frame clones only, not all of them. The repertoire holds about 100,000 clones, with more than 90% as singletons. The source material was peripheral blood, sampled in the second trimester of pregnancy. Source of these receptors: a female donor with multiple sclerosis, enrolled in a pregnancy study.

The CDR3 here is CASSPYASGVGNEQFF. The CDR3 DNA is TGCGCCAGCAGCCCATACGCTAGCGGGGTGGGGAATGAGCAGTTCTTC. The chain is built from TRBV5-1 and TRBJ2-1; 9 bases align to TRBD2. J gave up 7 bases and V 4 bases, and 12 bases lay outside the gene matches. This CDR3 is 16 amino acids long. Germline V gives CDR1 SGHRS, CDR2 YFSETQ.

This sequence joins TRBV5-6 and TRBJ2-5, with a possible D match to TRBD1 (6 bases). This CDR3 is 17 amino acids long. The V end was cut by 1 base, the J end by 4 bases, with 20 bases between. From germline, CDR1 is SGHDT and CDR2 YYEEEE. CDR3 sequence reads: CASSLFTRPTGGETQYF. CDR3 nucleotides: TGTGCCAGCAGCTTGTTCACGCGGCCGACAGGCGGAGAGACCCAGTACTTC.

This clone was recorded only once. The chain uses TRBV30 and TRBJ2-4, with 7 bases fitting TRBD1. The CDR3 runs to 15 residues. J lost 6 bases, V lost 0 bases, and 8 bases had no gene match. Germline V CDR1 and CDR2: GTSNPN, SVGIG (reference sequence). Written as DNA, the CDR3 is TGTGCCTGGAGTGTTCGACCAGGGGGTATAAACATTCAGTACTTC. It translates to CAWSVRPGGINIQYF.

The chain carries TRBV4-1 and TRBJ1-2; D is unresolved. The CDR3 sequence is 15 residues long. Per germline, CDR1 MGHRA and CDR2 YSYEKL. V shed 2 bases and J shed 10 bases, with 20 bases lying between them. The CDR3 reads CASSQPLAAGRDYTF. DNA for the CDR3: TGCGCCAGCAGCCAACCGTTGGCAGCGGGTAGGGACTACACCTTC.

CDR3 nucleotides: TGTGCCAGTAGTTCCCAGTCGGGAGCCACAAATGAAAAACTGTTTTTT. It specifies CASSSQSGATNEKLFF. The gene calls are TRBV19 and TRBJ1-4; D gene unclear. The CDR3 covers 16 residues. V was clipped by 5 bases and J by 5 bases, with 18 bases between them. Germline V gene lookup returns CDR1 LNHDA and CDR2 SQIVND (reference sequence).

The count of this clone is one. The chain combines TRBV7-2 with TRBJ1-1, with unresolved D. The CDR3 covers 13 residues. Germline assignment: CDR1 SGHTA and CDR2 FQGNSA. Between the trimmed V and J ends, which lost 3 bases and 9 bases, there was a span of 14 bases. The CDR3: CASSLGSLEQAFF. As DNA, the CDR3 is TGTGCCAGCAGCTTGGGCTCTCTCGAACAAGCTTTCTTT.

The chain couples TRBV2 to TRBJ1-1, with D possibly TRBD1 on 6 matching bases. V shed 3 bases and J shed 0 bases, with 17 bases lying between them. The CDR3 has 17 amino acids. Germline V CDR1 and CDR2: SNHLY, FYNNEI. The CDR3 loop reads CASSEFPPGQMNTEAFF. The CDR3 DNA reads as TGTGCCAGCAGTGAGTTTCCCCCTGGACAGATGAACACTGAAGCTTTCTTT.

The chain is built from TRBV10-3 and TRBJ1-1; TRBD1 matches 9 bases. There are 14 residues in the CDR3. CDR1 and CDR2 from the germline V gene are ENHRY and SYGVKD. With 7 bases clipped from V and 0 bases from J, the junction kept 3 bases outside the gene matches. The CDR3 spells CAIKQGAMNTEAFF. DNA of the CDR3: TGTGCCATCAAACAGGGGGCGATGAACACTGAAGCTTTCTTT.

This chain connects TRBV7-2 to TRBJ2-3; D is undetermined. CDR3 length: 12 amino acids. V lost 10 bases, J lost 5 bases, and 13 bases lay in between. The germline V gene has CDR1 SGHTA and CDR2 FQGNSA. The CDR3 protein is CATTYAQDTQYF. CDR3 nucleotides: TGTGCCACAACCTACGCCCAAGATACGCAGTATTTT.

This clone appeared a single time. The chain combines TRBV19 with TRBJ1-5; D uncertain. This CDR3 contains 12 residues. Trimming removed 4 bases at V and 4 bases at J, with 5 bases between. Germline values: CDR1 LNHDA, CDR2 SQIVND (reference sequence). The CDR3 reads CASSTVNQPQHF. CDR3 bases: TGTGCCAGTAGTACTGTTAATCAGCCCCAGCATTTT. Drawing the rest from reference TRBV19 and TRBJ1-5, the complete variable domain is DGGITQSPKYLFRKEGQNVTLSCEQNLNHDAMYWYRQDPGQGLRLIYYSQIVNDFQKGDIAEGYSVSREKKESFPLTVTSAQKNPTAFYLCASSTVNQPQHFGDGTRLSIL.

The gene calls are TRBV7-6 and TRBJ2-1; tentatively, D is TRBD1 (5 bases). V dropped 5 bases and J dropped 9 bases, with 11 bases sitting between them. Germline loops: CDR1 SGHVS, CDR2 FNYEAQ. The CDR3 covers 12 residues. CDR3 sequence reads: CASSPLDSEQFF. In DNA form, the CDR3 reads TGTGCCAGCAGCCCGCTTGACAGTGAGCAGTTCTTC.

This chain joins TRBV2 and TRBJ2-7; D might be TRBD2 (7 bases). The CDR3 has 14 residues. The V end lost 6 bases, the J end lost 7 bases, and 19 bases lay between the germline ends. The germline gives CDR1 SNHLY, CDR2 FYNNEI. CDR3 loop: CASSSDSGVGEQYF. CDR3 sequence (DNA): TGTGCCAGCAGCTCGGACAGCGGGGTGGGAGAGCAGTACTTC.

The CDR3 sequence: CASSVGSQGAYEQYF. CDR3 nucleotide sequence: TGTGCCAGCAGCGTAGGAAGTCAGGGGGCCTACGAGCAGTACTTC. This chain joins TRBV9 and TRBJ2-7, with 7 positions matching TRBD1. V lost 0 bases to trimming and J lost 2 bases; unmatched junction nucleotides: 5. CDR3 length equals 15 residues. Germline V CDR1 and CDR2: SGDLS, YYNGEE.

This clone was seen just once. In DNA, the CDR3 is TGTGCCAGCAGTTTTGGTGGCGGGAGGCGAGGTACCGGGGAGCTGTTTTTT. It codes for CASSFGGGRRGTGELFF. This rearrangement joins TRBV27 to TRBJ2-2; 8 positions agree with TRBD2. V gave up 3 bases and J gave up 5 bases; unmatched junction bases: 11. Germline V lookup: CDR1 MNHEY, CDR2 SMNVEV (reference sequence). The CDR3 totals 17 residues.

The chain joins TRBV28 to TRBJ1-2; D gene ambiguous. The CDR3 runs to 15 residues. The germline V and J ends were trimmed by 2 bases and 2 bases, with 12 bases remaining between them. Germline V gene sequence: CDR1 MDHEN, CDR2 SYDVKM. The CDR3 nucleotides are TGTGCCAGCAGTTTAAACTTCGGGAGGAACTATGGCTACACCTTC. Residues: CASSLNFGRNYGYTF.

The J gene is TRBJ2-7, the V gene TRBV19; no definite D call. There are 13 residues in the CDR3. Trimming removed 2 bases from V and 2 bases from J, with 7 bases in between. Per the germline V gene, CDR1 is LNHDA and CDR2 is SQIVND (reference sequence). The CDR3 loop reads CASSIQATYEQYF. The CDR3 DNA sequence: TGTGCCAGTAGTATACAGGCCACCTACGAGCAGTACTTC. The full variable domain, rest sourced from reference TRBV19 and TRBJ2-7, is DGGITQSPKYLFRKEGQNVTLSCEQNLNHDAMYWYRQDPGQGLRLIYYSQIVNDFQKGDIAEGYSVSREKKESFPLTVTSAQKNPTAFYLCASSIQATYEQYFGPGTRLTVT.

The J gene is TRBJ2-2, the V gene TRBV6-5, with D possibly matching TRBD2 (5 bases). This CDR3 comprises 15 residues. Germline V lookup: CDR1 MNHEY, CDR2 SVGAGI. V shed 6 bases and J shed 0 bases, with 11 bases lying between them. CDR3 DNA: TGTGCCAGCAGAAGGGAGTTGACGAACACCGGGGAGCTGTTTTTT. Translating gives CASRRELTNTGELFF.

The rearrangement joins TRBV25-1 to TRBJ2-2, with D perhaps TRBD1 (6 bases). Trimming left V 3 bases short and J 5 bases short, with 16 bases between. The germline gives CDR1 MGHDK, CDR2 SYGVNS. The CDR3 has 16 residues. The chain's CDR3 is CASSDGEQGWTGELFF. The CDR3 bases are TGTGCCAGCAGTGACGGTGAACAGGGCTGGACCGGGGAGCTGTTTTTT.

CDR3 in DNA: TGCGCCAGCAGCCGGGGGATGGGGGTAGGGAATGAGCAGTTCTTC. The encoded protein is CASSRGMGVGNEQFF. The chain uses TRBV5-1 and TRBJ2-1, with D possibly being TRBD2 (6 bases). The V gene lost 4 bases and the J gene lost 7 bases, with 18 bases spanning the gap. The CDR3 consists of 15 residues. CDR1 SGHRS and CDR2 YFSETQ come from the germline V gene.

V usage is TRBV27 and J usage is TRBJ2-2; tentative D call: TRBD2 (5 bases). The germline CDR1 and CDR2 sequences are MNHEY and SMNVEV (reference sequence). The V end was cut by 8 bases, the J end by 4 bases, with 14 bases between. The CDR3 runs to 14 residues. CDR3 region: CASGRGDGTGELFF. CDR3 bases: TGTGCCAGCGGGAGAGGCGATGGCACCGGGGAGCTGTTTTTT.